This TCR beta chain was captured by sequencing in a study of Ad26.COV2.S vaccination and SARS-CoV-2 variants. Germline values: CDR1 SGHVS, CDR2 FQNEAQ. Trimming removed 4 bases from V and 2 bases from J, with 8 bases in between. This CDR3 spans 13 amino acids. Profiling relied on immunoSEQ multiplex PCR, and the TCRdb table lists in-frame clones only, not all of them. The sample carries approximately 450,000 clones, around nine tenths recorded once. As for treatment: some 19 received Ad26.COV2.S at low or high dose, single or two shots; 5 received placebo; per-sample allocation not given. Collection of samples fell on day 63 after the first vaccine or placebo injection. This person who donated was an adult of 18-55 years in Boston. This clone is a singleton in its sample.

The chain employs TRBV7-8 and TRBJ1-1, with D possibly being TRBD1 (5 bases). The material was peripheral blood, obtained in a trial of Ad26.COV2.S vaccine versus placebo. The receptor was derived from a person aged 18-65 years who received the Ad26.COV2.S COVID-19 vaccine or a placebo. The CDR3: CASSSGPNTEAFF. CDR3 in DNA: TGTGCCAGCAGCTCGGGACCCAACACTGAAGCTTTCTTT.